This T cell receptor (beta chain) was recorded in a study of metastatic and nonmetastatic thyroid tumors. TCRdb redid the clone calls on the PCR reads using MiXCR. The profile shows 34,000 or so clones, 15% to 20% of them singletons. No treatment of any kind had been given to any patient before thyroid surgery. Looked up from germline, CDR1 is LGHNA and CDR2 is YSLEER. V shed 3 bases, J shed 1 base, and the junction held 15 bases outside the gene matches. The CDR3 covers 19 residues. This clone ranks as medium-sized. Sequencing input: blood. This TCR was sampled from a female donor with papillary thyroid cancer or a benign thyroid nodule (not recorded which). Some clones in this sample may be carry-over from other donors' samples. The gene calls are TRBV4-3 and TRBJ2-3; 8 nucleotides line up with TRBD2. CDR3 bases: TGCGCCAGCAGCCACCCGTTTAGGGCGACTAGCGAGCGCACAGATACGCAGTATTTT. Its protein is CASSHPFRATSERTDTQYF.